Listed here is a single T cell receptor beta chain. These data originate in a study of blood T cell repertoires in COVID-19. About the study: Samples representing acute and convalescent COVID-19 were sourced from the United States, Italy and Spain. Sources were T cells, B-cell-depleted T cells, or PBMCs; the material itself was cDNA or gDNA.

In the original workflow: Using reference gene primer amplification, nucleated cell counts were estimated. Sequencing used immunoSEQ multiplex PCR; TCRdb keeps in-frame clones, though not all of them. D and trimming were read from the DNA, whereas the V and J calls and clone size are those reported in that table. The sample includes about 170,000 clones, around nine tenths seen only once; the top ten take 3.7%. The V end was cut by 1 base, the J end by 10 bases, with 23 bases between. Germline V lookup: CDR1 LGHNA, CDR2 YSLEER. The CDR3 runs to 17 residues. The specimen was peripheral blood. The sequence derives from a man between 18 and 35 years old with active or convalescent COVID-19. The rearrangement joins TRBV4-3 to TRBJ2-1; tentative D call: TRBD1 (6 bases). In DNA form, the CDR3 reads TGCGCCAGCAGCCAAGTCGCGCGGGCAGGGGCGAGGGAAGAGCAGTTCTTC. Translation gives CASSQVARAGAREEQFF.